This T cell receptor (beta chain) was retrieved from a study of cytomegalovirus exposure and HLA in healthy donors. For this clone: Its specificity is unknown.

Primers for the PCR totalled 60 Vbeta and 13 Jbeta. The assay was immunoSEQ multiplex PCR, and TCRdb's table has in-frame clones only and misses some. The sample consists of some 120,000 clones, roughly three fifths of them appearing once. Broader study findings: With later analysis, a missense DCLRE1C variant became linked to TCR beta V- and J-gene trimming. Researchers catalogued 150 or so TCR beta chains as cytomegalovirus-associated. Across donors, presence/absence analyses took sequencing depth to be roughly uniform. According to an earlier analysis, most TCR beta V segments yielded productive rearrangements about 90% or about 30% of the time.

The ends lost 5 bases at V and 0 bases at J; junction bases unmatched: 5. Germline loops: CDR1 SGHAT, CDR2 FQNNGV. The CDR3 is 16 amino acids. This clonotype was obtained from a woman in her forties in good health and CMV-seropositive. The chain combines TRBV11-2 with TRBJ2-2; 8 positions match TRBD1. The source material was PBMCs. As DNA, the CDR3 is TGTGCCAGCAGCCTGAGACAGGGGCCGAACACCGGGGAGCTGTTTTTT. Translating it yields CASSLRQGPNTGELFF. Drawing the rest from reference TRBV11-2 and TRBJ2-2, the complete variable domain is EAGVAQSPRYKIIEKRQSVAFWCNPISGHATLYWYQQILGQGPKLLIQFQNNGVVDDSQLPKDRFSAERLKGVDSTLKIQPAKLEDSAVYLCASSLRQGPNTGELFFGEGSRLTVL.